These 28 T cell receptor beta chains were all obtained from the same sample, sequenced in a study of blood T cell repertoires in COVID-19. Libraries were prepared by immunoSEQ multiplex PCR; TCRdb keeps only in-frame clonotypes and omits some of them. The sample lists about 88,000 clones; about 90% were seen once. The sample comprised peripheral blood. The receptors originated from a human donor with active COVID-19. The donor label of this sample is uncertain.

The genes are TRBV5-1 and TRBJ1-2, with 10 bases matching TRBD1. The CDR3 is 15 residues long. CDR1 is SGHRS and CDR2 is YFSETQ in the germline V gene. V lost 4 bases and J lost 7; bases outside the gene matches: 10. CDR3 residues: CASSPTGTGDGGYTF. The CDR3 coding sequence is TGCGCCAGCAGCCCCACCGGGACAGGGGATGGTGGCTACACCTTC.

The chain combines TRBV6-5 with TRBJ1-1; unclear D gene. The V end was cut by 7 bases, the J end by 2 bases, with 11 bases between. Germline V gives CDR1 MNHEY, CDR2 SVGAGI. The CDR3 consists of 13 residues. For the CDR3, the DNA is TGTGCCAGCACGAGGGAGGGTAACACTGAAGCTTTCTTT. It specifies CASTREGNTEAFF.

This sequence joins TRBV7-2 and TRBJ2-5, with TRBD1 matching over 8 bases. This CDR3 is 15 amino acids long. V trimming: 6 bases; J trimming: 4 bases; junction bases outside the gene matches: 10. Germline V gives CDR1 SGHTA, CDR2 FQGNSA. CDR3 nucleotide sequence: TGTGCCAGCAGGACAGACAGGGGTGGAGGAGAGACCCAGTACTTC. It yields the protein CASRTDRGGGETQYF.

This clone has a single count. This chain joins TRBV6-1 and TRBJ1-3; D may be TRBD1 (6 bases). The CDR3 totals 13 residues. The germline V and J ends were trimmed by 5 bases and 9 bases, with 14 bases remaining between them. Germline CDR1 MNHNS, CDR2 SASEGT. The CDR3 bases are TGTGCCAGCAGTCCGGCCTTCAGGGGCACCATATATTTT. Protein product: CASSPAFRGTIYF.

CDR3 nucleotide sequence: TGTGCCAGCAGCCCAGGGACAGGGAGTTTGAACGAGCAGTACTTC. Its protein is CASSPGTGSLNEQYF. The chain recombines TRBV5-4 with TRBJ2-7; 9 bases map to TRBD1. CDR3 length equals 15 residues. Looked up from germline, CDR1 is SGHNT and CDR2 is YYREEE (reference sequence). J lost 5 bases, V lost 4 bases, and 10 bases had no gene match.

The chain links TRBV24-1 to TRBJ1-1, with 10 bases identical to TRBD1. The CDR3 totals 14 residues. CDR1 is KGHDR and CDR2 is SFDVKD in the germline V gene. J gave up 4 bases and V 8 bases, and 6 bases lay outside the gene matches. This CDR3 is CATTRTGGATEAFF. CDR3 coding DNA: TGTGCCACCACGCGGACAGGGGGGGCCACTGAAGCTTTCTTT.

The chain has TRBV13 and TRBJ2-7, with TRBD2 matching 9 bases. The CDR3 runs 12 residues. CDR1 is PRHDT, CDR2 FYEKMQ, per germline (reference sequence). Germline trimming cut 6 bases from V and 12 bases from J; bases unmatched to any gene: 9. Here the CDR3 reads CASSRSSGGTYF. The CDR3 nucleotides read TGTGCCAGCAGTCGTAGTAGCGGGGGAACGTACTTC.

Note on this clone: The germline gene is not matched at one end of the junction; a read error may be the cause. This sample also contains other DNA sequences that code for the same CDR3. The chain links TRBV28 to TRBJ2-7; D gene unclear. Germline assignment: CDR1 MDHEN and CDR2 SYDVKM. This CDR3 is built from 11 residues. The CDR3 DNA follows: TGTGCCAGCAGTGATGACAACGAACAGTACTTC. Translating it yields CASSDDNEQYF.

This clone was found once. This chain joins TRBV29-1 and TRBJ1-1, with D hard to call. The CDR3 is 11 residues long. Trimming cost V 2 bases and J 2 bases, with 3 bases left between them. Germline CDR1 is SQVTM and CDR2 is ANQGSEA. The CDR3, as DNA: TGCAGCGTTGAACTAAACACTGAAGCTTTCTTT. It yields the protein CSVELNTEAFF.

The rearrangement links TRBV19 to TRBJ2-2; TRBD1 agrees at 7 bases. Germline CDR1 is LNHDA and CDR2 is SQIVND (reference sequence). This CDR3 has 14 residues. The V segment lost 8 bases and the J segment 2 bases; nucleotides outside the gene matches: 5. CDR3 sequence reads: CASGTVDNTGELFF. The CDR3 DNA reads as TGTGCCAGTGGGACAGTAGACAACACCGGGGAGCTGTTTTTT.

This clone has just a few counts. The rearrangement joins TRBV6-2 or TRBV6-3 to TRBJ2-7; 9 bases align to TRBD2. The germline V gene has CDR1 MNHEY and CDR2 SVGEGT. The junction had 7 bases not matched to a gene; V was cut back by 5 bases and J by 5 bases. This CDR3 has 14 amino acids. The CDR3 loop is CASSPRLAGDEQYF. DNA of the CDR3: TGTGCCAGCAGTCCCCGCTTAGCGGGGGACGAGCAGTACTTC.

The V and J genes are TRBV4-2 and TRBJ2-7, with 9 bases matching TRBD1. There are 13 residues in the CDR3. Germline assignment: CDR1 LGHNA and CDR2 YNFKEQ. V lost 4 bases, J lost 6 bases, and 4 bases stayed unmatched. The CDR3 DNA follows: TGTGCCAGCAGCCTCGGACAGGGGAGCGAGCAGTACTTC. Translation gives CASSLGQGSEQYF.

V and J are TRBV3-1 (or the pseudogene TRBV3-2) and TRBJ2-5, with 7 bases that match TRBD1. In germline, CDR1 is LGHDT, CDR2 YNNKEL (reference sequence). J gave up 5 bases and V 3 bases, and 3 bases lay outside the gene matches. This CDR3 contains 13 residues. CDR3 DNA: TGTGCCAGCAGCCAGAGGGGGCAGGAGACCCAGTACTTC. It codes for CASSQRGQETQYF.

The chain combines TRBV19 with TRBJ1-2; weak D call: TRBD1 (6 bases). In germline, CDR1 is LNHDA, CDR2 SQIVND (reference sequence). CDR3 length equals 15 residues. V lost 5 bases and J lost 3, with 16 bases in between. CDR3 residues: CASSPGVSADYGYTF. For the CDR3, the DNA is TGTGCCAGTAGTCCAGGGGTTTCGGCTGACTATGGCTACACCTTC.

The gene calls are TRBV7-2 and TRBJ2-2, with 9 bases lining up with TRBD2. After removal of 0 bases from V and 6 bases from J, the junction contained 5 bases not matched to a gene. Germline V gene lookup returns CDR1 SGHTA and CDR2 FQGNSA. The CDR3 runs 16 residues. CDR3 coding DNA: TGTGCCAGCAGCTTAGCGCTAGCGGGGCCTTCCGGGGAGCTGTTTTTT. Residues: CASSLALAGPSGELFF.

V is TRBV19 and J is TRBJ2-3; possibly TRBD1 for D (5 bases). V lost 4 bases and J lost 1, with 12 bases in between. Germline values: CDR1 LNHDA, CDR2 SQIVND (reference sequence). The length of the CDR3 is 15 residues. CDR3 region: CASSSRARGTDTQYF. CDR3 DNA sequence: TGTGCCAGTAGTAGCAGGGCACGGGGCACAGATACGCAGTATTTT.

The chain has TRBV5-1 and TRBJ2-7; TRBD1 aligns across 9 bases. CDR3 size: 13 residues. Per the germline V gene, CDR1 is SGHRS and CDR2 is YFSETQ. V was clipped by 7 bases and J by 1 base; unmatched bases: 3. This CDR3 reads CASQGTGSYEQYF. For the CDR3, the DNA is TGCGCCAGCCAAGGGACAGGGTCCTACGAGCAGTACTTC.

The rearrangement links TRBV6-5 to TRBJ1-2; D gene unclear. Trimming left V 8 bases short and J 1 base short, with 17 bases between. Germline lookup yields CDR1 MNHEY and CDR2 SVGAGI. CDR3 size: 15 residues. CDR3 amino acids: CASRGGFMYNYGYTF. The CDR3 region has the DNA TGTGCCAGCCGGGGAGGCTTTATGTATAACTATGGCTACACCTTC.

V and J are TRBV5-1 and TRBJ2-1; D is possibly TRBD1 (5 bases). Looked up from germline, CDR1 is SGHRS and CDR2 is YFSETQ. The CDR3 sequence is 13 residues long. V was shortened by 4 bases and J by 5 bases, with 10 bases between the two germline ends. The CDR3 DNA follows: TGCGCCAGCAGCCCCTGGGGCGACAATGAGCAGTTCTTC. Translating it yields CASSPWGDNEQFF.

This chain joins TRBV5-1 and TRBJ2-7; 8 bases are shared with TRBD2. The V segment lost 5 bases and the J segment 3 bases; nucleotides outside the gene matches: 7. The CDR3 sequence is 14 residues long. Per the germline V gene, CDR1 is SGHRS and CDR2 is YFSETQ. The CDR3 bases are TGCGCCAGCAGGTTCACTAGCGGAGTCTACGAGCAGTACTTC. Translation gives CASRFTSGVYEQYF.

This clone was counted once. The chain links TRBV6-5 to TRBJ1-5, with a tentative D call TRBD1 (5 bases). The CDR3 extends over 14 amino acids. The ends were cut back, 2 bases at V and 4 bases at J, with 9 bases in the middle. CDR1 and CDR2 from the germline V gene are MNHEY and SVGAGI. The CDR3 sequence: CASSYGQGNQPQHF. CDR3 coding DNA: TGTGCCAGCAGTTACGGGCAGGGAAATCAGCCCCAGCATTTT.

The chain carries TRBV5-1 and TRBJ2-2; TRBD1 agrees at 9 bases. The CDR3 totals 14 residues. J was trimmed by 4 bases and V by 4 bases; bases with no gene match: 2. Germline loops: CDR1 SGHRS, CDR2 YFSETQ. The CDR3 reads CASSRQGGTGELFF. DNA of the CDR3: TGCGCCAGCAGCCGACAGGGGGGCACCGGGGAGCTGTTTTTT.

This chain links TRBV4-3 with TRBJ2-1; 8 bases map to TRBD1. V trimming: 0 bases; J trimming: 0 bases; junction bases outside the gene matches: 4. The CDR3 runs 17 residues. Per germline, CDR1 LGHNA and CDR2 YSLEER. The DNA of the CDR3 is TGCGCCAGCAGCCAAGAAGAAACAGGGGGCTCCTACAATGAGCAGTTCTTC. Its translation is CASSQEETGGSYNEQFF.

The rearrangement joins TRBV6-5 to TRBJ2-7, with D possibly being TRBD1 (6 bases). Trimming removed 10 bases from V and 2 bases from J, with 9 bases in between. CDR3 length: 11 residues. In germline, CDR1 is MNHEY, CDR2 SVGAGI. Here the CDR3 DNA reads TGTGCCACCCGGGACACCTACGAGCAGTACTTC. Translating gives CATRDTYEQYF.

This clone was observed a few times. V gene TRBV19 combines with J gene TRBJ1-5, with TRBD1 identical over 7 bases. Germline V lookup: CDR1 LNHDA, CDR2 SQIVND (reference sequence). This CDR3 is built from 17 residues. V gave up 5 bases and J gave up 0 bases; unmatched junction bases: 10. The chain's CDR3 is CASSLSHGTDSNQPQHF. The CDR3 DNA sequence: TGTGCCAGTAGTCTATCCCATGGGACAGATAGCAATCAGCCCCAGCATTTT.

This CDR3 is CASSRTGRNEKLFF. The CDR3 DNA follows: TGTGCCAGCAGCCGGACAGGCCGTAATGAAAAACTGTTTTTT. This sequence joins TRBV7-9 and TRBJ1-4, with 7 bases fitting TRBD1. From germline, CDR1 is SEHNR and CDR2 FQNEAQ (reference sequence). Losses at the gene ends were 5 bases for V and 4 bases for J; bases not matched to a gene: 4. The CDR3 runs 14 residues.

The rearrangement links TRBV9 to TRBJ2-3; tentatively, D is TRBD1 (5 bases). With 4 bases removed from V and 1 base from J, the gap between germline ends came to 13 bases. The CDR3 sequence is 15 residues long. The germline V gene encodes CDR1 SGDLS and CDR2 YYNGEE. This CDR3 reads CASSSLGLGTDTQYF. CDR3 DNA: TGTGCCAGCAGCTCTCTGGGGCTCGGCACAGATACGCAGTATTTT.

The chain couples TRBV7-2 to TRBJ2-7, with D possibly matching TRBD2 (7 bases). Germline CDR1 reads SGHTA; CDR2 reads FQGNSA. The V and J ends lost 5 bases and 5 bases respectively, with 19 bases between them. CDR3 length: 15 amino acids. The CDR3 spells CASSTTGGQADEQYF. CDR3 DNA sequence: TGTGCCAGCAGCACCACCGGGGGGCAGGCCGACGAGCAGTACTTC.